A single sample is the source of the 30 T cell receptor beta chains below, sequenced in a study of blood T cell repertoires in COVID-19. TCRdb's table, derived via immunoSEQ multiplex PCR, lists solely in-frame clones and lacks some. There are 20,000 to 30,000 clones in the sample; more than 75% occur only once, and 4% to 6% lies in the top ten. The sample comprised peripheral blood. The receptors come from a man aged 45-65 years with active COVID-19.

This chain links TRBV9 with TRBJ2-3; D remains unclear. V dropped 0 bases and J dropped 0 bases, with 11 bases sitting between them. Germline V gives CDR1 SGDLS, CDR2 YYNGEE. The CDR3 is 16 residues long. This CDR3 is CASSVDLVGSTDTQYF. CDR3 DNA sequence: TGTGCCAGCAGCGTAGACTTAGTTGGTAGCACAGATACGCAGTATTTT.

V usage is TRBV9 and J usage is TRBJ2-3; TRBD2 matches at 9 bases. CDR1 is SGDLS and CDR2 is YYNGEE in the germline V gene. This CDR3 spans 15 amino acids. With 3 bases clipped from V and 5 bases from J, the junction kept 7 bases outside the gene matches. The CDR3: CASSEGAGGEDTQYF. As DNA, the CDR3 is TGTGCCAGCAGCGAGGGGGCGGGAGGGGAAGATACGCAGTATTTT.

This clone has just a few counts. The V gene is TRBV10-3, the J gene TRBJ2-5, with TRBD2 matching over 7 bases. The germline gives CDR1 ENHRY, CDR2 SYGVKD. The CDR3 extends over 13 amino acids. V was clipped by 3 bases and J by 5 bases; unmatched bases: 3. The CDR3 DNA follows: TGTGCCATCAGTGATGGGGGGGTGGAGACCCAGTACTTC. This encodes CAISDGGVETQYF.

The rearrangement uses TRBV7-6 and TRBJ1-5, with a weak D call TRBD1 (6 bases). Trimming removed 1 base at V and 0 bases at J, with 10 bases between. Looked up from germline, CDR1 is SGHVS and CDR2 is FNYEAQ. There are 16 residues in the CDR3. As DNA, the CDR3 is TGTGCCAGCAGCTTAGGTAGCAGGGGTAGCAATCAGCCCCAGCATTTT. Translating it yields CASSLGSRGSNQPQHF.

The rearrangement uses TRBV14 and TRBJ2-3, with 8 bases fitting TRBD2. This CDR3 comprises 16 residues. V was pared by 4 bases and J by 1 base, with 7 bases of the junction left unmatched. Per germline, CDR1 SGHDN and CDR2 FVKESK. In nucleotides, the CDR3 is TGTGCCAGCAGCCCTCCGGGAGGGTATCGCACAGATACGCAGTATTTT. Protein: CASSPPGGYRTDTQYF.

V and J are TRBV10-3 and TRBJ2-2; 11 bases are a match to TRBD2. Germline CDR1 ENHRY, CDR2 SYGVKD. J lost 6 bases, V lost 10 bases, and 4 bases had no gene match. The CDR3 length is 13 residues. CDR3 amino acids: CATLLAGAGELFF. CDR3 nucleotide sequence: TGTGCCACCCTACTAGCGGGAGCCGGGGAGCTGTTTTTT.

This rearrangement joins TRBV6-5 to TRBJ2-3; no definite D call. V was cut by 6 bases and J by 0 bases, with 4 bases left in between. Per the germline V gene, CDR1 is MNHEY and CDR2 is SVGAGI. The CDR3 spans 12 residues. The CDR3 DNA reads as TGTGCCAGCAGCTCTAGCACAGATACGCAGTATTTT. Protein: CASSSSTDTQYF.

This chain joins TRBV5-5 and TRBJ1-5, with D possibly matching TRBD1 (5 bases). This CDR3 is built from 16 residues. Germline-derived CDR1 and CDR2 are SGHKS and YYEKEE (reference sequence). V gave up 4 bases and J gave up 9 bases, with 23 bases separating them. The CDR3 DNA reads as TGTGCCAGCAGCCTCTTGCGGGACGGCCTTTTTGGGCCCCAGCATTTT. It codes for CASSLLRDGLFGPQHF.

V and J are TRBV2 and TRBJ1-2; 7 nucleotides agree with TRBD1. The CDR3 extends over 14 amino acids. CDR1 and CDR2 (germline): SNHLY, FYNNEI. The V gene end was trimmed by 8 bases and the J gene end by 6 bases; junction bases not matched to a gene: 12. CDR3 nucleotide sequence: TGTGCCAGCGGGAGATTACAGGGGATCGATGGCTACACCTTC. Translated: CASGRLQGIDGYTF. Filled out from reference TRBV2 and TRBJ1-2, the complete variable domain reads EPEVTQTPSHQVTQMGQEVILRCVPISNHLYFYWYRQILGQKVEFLVSFYNNEISEKSEIFDDQFSVERPDGSNFTLKIRSTKLEDSAMYFCASGRLQGIDGYTFGSGTRLTVV.

The chain links TRBV5-4 to TRBJ1-1; no clear D. V was clipped by 0 bases and J by 1 base, with 4 bases between them. This CDR3 comprises 13 residues. Per the germline V gene, CDR1 is SGHNT and CDR2 is YYREEE (reference sequence). CDR3 nucleotides: TGTGCCAGCAGCTTGGAACAGAACACTGAAGCTTTCTTT. Amino acid sequence: CASSLEQNTEAFF. The whole variable domain, remainder taken from reference TRBV5-4 and TRBJ1-1, is ETGVTQSPTHLIKTRGQQVTLRCSSQSGHNTVSWYQQALGQGPQFIFQYYREEENGRGNFPPRFSGLQFPNYSSELNVNALELDDSALYLCASSLEQNTEAFFGQGTRLTVV.

The chain joins TRBV19 to TRBJ2-7; 10 bases line up with TRBD2. The CDR3 contains 13 residues. Germline CDR1 reads LNHDA; CDR2 reads SQIVND (reference sequence). Trimming at V came to 4 bases and at J to 4 bases, leaving 1 base not matched to a gene. DNA for the CDR3: TGTGCCAGTAGTAGGACTAGCGGATACGAGCAGTACTTC. Translation: CASSRTSGYEQYF.

For the CDR3, the DNA is TGTGCCAGCAGCACGGGGGGGAACTATAATTCACCCCTCCACTTT. Amino acid sequence: CASSTGGNYNSPLHF. The V and J genes are TRBV11-2 and TRBJ1-6; perhaps TRBD1 as D (5 bases). Germline assignment: CDR1 SGHAT and CDR2 FQNNGV. V shed 5 bases and J shed 3 bases, with 11 bases lying between them. The CDR3 loop spans 15 amino acids. Together with reference TRBV11-2 and TRBJ1-6, the CDR3 gives the full variable domain: EAGVAQSPRYKIIEKRQSVAFWCNPISGHATLYWYQQILGQGPKLLIQFQNNGVVDDSQLPKDRFSAERLKGVDSTLKIQPAKLEDSAVYLCASSTGGNYNSPLHFGNGTRLTVT.

The chain uses TRBV7-9 and TRBJ2-1, with D possibly being TRBD1 (7 bases). The V and J ends lost 8 bases and 7 bases respectively, with 21 bases between them. Germline assignment: CDR1 SEHNR and CDR2 FQNEAQ (reference sequence). The CDR3 is 15 amino acids. CDR3 sequence: CASRPLAAGGNEQFF. The CDR3, as DNA: TGTGCCAGCCGTCCGTTGGCGGCAGGGGGGAATGAGCAGTTCTTC.

The chain uses TRBV5-1 and TRBJ1-2, with D possibly matching TRBD1 (6 bases). Germline V CDR1 and CDR2: SGHRS, YFSETQ. CDR3 length: 15 amino acids. V lost 4 bases and J 4 bases, leaving 17 bases between the germline ends. CDR3 sequence (DNA): TGCGCCAGCAGCCCGACCGGACAGTCAACCTATGGCTACACCTTC. Encoded protein: CASSPTGQSTYGYTF.

This chain uses TRBV9 with TRBJ2-2, with 8 bases that match TRBD2. The CDR3 totals 15 residues. V lost 3 bases, J lost 7 bases, and 8 bases stayed unmatched. CDR1 and CDR2 (germline): SGDLS, YYNGEE. CDR3 in amino acids: CASSDRTAGVGELFF. In DNA, the CDR3 is TGTGCCAGCAGCGATCGAACAGCGGGAGTCGGGGAGCTGTTTTTT.

V is TRBV7-2 and J is TRBJ2-1; TRBD2 agrees at 7 bases. Trimming at V came to 6 bases and at J to 1 base, leaving 6 bases not matched to a gene. The germline gives CDR1 SGHTA, CDR2 FQGNSA. This CDR3 has 15 residues. This chain's CDR3 is CASRGAGGSYNEQFF. In nucleotides, the CDR3 is TGTGCCAGCAGAGGAGCCGGGGGGTCCTACAATGAGCAGTTCTTC.

The rearrangement joins TRBV24-1 to TRBJ2-6; D gene unclear. Per the germline V gene, CDR1 is KGHDR and CDR2 is SFDVKD. Trimming took 12 bases from V and 0 from J, leaving 8 bases between them. This CDR3 is 13 amino acids long. In DNA, the CDR3 is TGTGCCTCGCAGGCCTCTGGGGCCAACGTCCTGACTTTC. Residues: CASQASGANVLTF.

This chain links TRBV2 with TRBJ1-2; D remains ambiguous. This CDR3 is 13 amino acids long. The V end was cut by 5 bases, the J end by 3 bases, with 10 bases between. Germline V lookup: CDR1 SNHLY, CDR2 FYNNEI. The CDR3 bases are TGTGCCAGCAGTCCCGATTGGCACTATGGCTACACCTTC. Amino acid sequence: CASSPDWHYGYTF.

The V call is TRBV11-2, the J call TRBJ1-1; 7 bases map to TRBD1. CDR1 and CDR2 (germline): SGHAT, FQNNGV. The CDR3 sequence is 13 residues long. V lost 1 base to trimming and J lost 10 bases; unmatched junction nucleotides: 6. CDR3 protein: CASSLGGGLTAFF. CDR3 DNA: TGTGCCAGCAGCTTAGGAGGGGGCCTAACAGCTTTCTTT.

This rearrangement joins TRBV5-1 to TRBJ2-7, with unresolved D. The CDR3 sequence is 14 residues long. V was cut by 0 bases and J by 2 bases, with 9 bases left in between. Per germline, CDR1 SGHRS and CDR2 YFSETQ. DNA for the CDR3: TGCGCCAGCAGCTTGGGCCTAGGAACCTACGAGCAGTACTTC. Translated, it gives CASSLGLGTYEQYF.

The rearrangement uses TRBV11-3 and TRBJ2-1, with 9 bases aligning to TRBD2. CDR3 length equals 15 residues. Germline CDR1 SGHNT, CDR2 YENEEA. J was trimmed by 11 bases and V by 1 base; bases with no gene match: 9. The DNA for the CDR3 is TGTGCCAGCAGCTTAGGGGTAGCGGGAGTTATGCAGCAGTTCTTC. Translating gives CASSLGVAGVMQQFF.

The V gene is TRBV7-2, the J gene TRBJ2-5, with unresolved D. Between the trimmed V and J ends, which lost 6 bases and 5 bases, there was a span of 16 bases. Germline assignment: CDR1 SGHTA and CDR2 FQGNSA. This CDR3 comprises 14 residues. CDR3: CASRPSKKRETQYF. The CDR3 nucleotides are TGTGCCAGCAGGCCCTCGAAAAAACGGGAGACCCAGTACTTC.

The rearrangement uses TRBV11-3 and TRBJ2-3; D remains unclear. Germline V gene data show CDR1 as SGHNT and CDR2 as YENEEA. The germline V and J ends were trimmed by 4 bases and 5 bases, with 16 bases remaining between them. The CDR3 covers 15 residues. CDR3 protein: CASSWPHAYRDTQYF. For the CDR3, the DNA is TGTGCCAGCAGCTGGCCCCACGCATATCGAGATACGCAGTATTTT.

The chain combines TRBV14 with TRBJ1-2; 10 bases fit TRBD1. The CDR3 is made up of 16 amino acids. Germline loops: CDR1 SGHDN, CDR2 FVKESK. The J segment lost 3 bases and the V segment lost 6 bases, leaving 10 bases of the junction unmatched. The CDR3 protein is CASSPGLTGGDYGYTF. The CDR3 DNA follows: TGTGCCAGCAGTCCTGGGCTGACAGGGGGCGACTATGGCTACACCTTC.

This clone appeared a few times. The genes are TRBV5-4 and TRBJ2-1; D possibly corresponds to TRBD1 (5 bases). The CDR3 loop spans 13 amino acids. Trimming removed 10 bases at V and 5 bases at J, with 16 bases between. Germline V lookup: CDR1 SGHNT, CDR2 YYREEE (reference sequence). The CDR3 spells CAGRIVGDNEQFF. As DNA, the CDR3 is TGTGCCGGGCGCATTGTAGGGGACAATGAGCAGTTCTTC.

J is TRBJ2-3 and V is TRBV5-1, with TRBD2 identical over 8 bases. Germline V lookup: CDR1 SGHRS, CDR2 YFSETQ. The CDR3 has 14 residues. Losses at the gene ends were 3 bases for V and 6 bases for J; bases not matched to a gene: 6. The CDR3: CASSWGLVLDTQYF. In DNA form, the CDR3 reads TGCGCCAGCAGCTGGGGACTAGTCTTGGATACGCAGTATTTT.

This chain joins TRBV7-2 and TRBJ1-5; D uncertain. V dropped 5 bases and J dropped 3 bases, with 14 bases sitting between them. Germline V gene lookup returns CDR1 SGHTA and CDR2 FQGNSA. The CDR3 runs to 15 residues. The CDR3 nucleotides read TGTGCCAGCAGCCCGGGTCAGACGAACAATCAGCCCCAGCATTTT. Its protein product is CASSPGQTNNQPQHF.

The chain combines TRBV9 with TRBJ2-2; perhaps TRBD1 as D (6 bases). The germline V gene encodes CDR1 SGDLS and CDR2 YYNGEE. This CDR3 spans 14 amino acids. Between the trimmed V and J ends, which lost 6 bases and 4 bases, there was a span of 13 bases. CDR3 DNA sequence: TGTGCCAGCACTAGGGGACATTTCACCGGGGAGCTGTTTTTT. Its translation is CASTRGHFTGELFF.

The chain recombines TRBV19 with TRBJ2-2; TRBD1 aligns across 8 bases. Germline-derived CDR1 and CDR2 are LNHDA and SQIVND (reference sequence). J lost 2 bases, V lost 6 bases, and 11 bases had no gene match. The CDR3 extends over 17 amino acids. CDR3 bases: TGTGCCAGTAGGGGGACTGACAGGGGAGGCAACACCGGGGAGCTGTTTTTT. Translation gives CASRGTDRGGNTGELFF. The full variable domain, with the rest looked up from reference TRBV19 and TRBJ2-2, is DGGITQSPKYLFRKEGQNVTLSCEQNLNHDAMYWYRQDPGQGLRLIYYSQIVNDFQKGDIAEGYSVSREKKESFPLTVTSAQKNPTAFYLCASRGTDRGGNTGELFFGEGSRLTVL.

This clone appeared once. V usage is TRBV4-3 and J usage is TRBJ2-5; TRBD2 matches 9 bases. This CDR3 spans 15 amino acids. Germline loops: CDR1 LGHNA, CDR2 YSLEER. Trimming at V came to 4 bases and at J to 3 bases, leaving 6 bases not matched to a gene. CDR3 residues: CASSPIAGAEETQYF. In nucleotides, the CDR3 is TGCGCCAGCAGCCCCATAGCGGGAGCAGAAGAGACCCAGTACTTC.